This T cell receptor (beta chain) was captured in a study of beta chain features in type 1 diabetes. Study at large: On cell yields, gender and age, patients and healthy donors were similar.

Of the isolated RNA, all was reverse transcribed, and so the sequenced material was expressed TCRB transcripts. Sequencing was performed with immunoSEQ multiplex PCR; in TCRdb, only in-frame clones are kept and a portion is missing. The data show about 170,000 clones, with about 7.9% seen just once and under 0.6% held by the top ten. As for this clone: The antigen remains undetermined. The junction differs from germline at one of its ends, possibly a read error.

Whole-study results and caveats: In every one of the four CD4+ subsets, TCRB CDR3s were moderately but significantly shorter in Type 1 diabetes patients.

CDR3 size: 15 residues. Per germline, CDR1 MNHNY and CDR2 SVGAGI (reference sequence). This receptor was obtained from a man aged 18 to 29 with type 1 diabetes. This chain connects TRBV6-6 to TRBJ1-1; 7 bases map to TRBD1. Input material: central memory CD4+ T cells from blood. The CDR3 region has the DNA TGTGCCAGCACAAACCCGGGACAGACTTTTCCGGCCATCGTCTTT. Translated: CASTNPGQTFPAIVF.